The T cell receptor beta chain under discussion was sequenced for a study of blood T cell repertoires in COVID-19. Across the study: COVID-19 samples, acute and convalescent, were from the United States, Italy and Spain. From T cells, B-cell-depleted T cells, or PBMCs came the material, which was cDNA or gDNA.

Trimming took 2 bases from V and 6 from J; bases not matched to a gene: 8. CDR3 length equals 15 residues. In germline, CDR1 is SGHAT, CDR2 FQNNGV. Recruited during active infection, patients (from Seattle) were subsequently followed longitudinally. Per the authors' pipeline: Reference gene primer amplification gave estimated nucleated cell counts. The protocol was immunoSEQ multiplex PCR, while the TCRdb copy is restricted to in-frame clones and leaves out a portion. V, J and clone size are those of that table, while D and trimming were read from the DNA. The sample contains 300,000 to 400,000 clones, roughly 87% of which appear only once.

The chain recombines TRBV11-2 with TRBJ2-3; 7 bases map to TRBD2. The clonotype comes from a young man with COVID-19, enrolled during active disease. Sequenced sample: peripheral blood. CDR3 region: CASSLPRLAGDTQYF. The CDR3 coding sequence is TGTGCCAGCAGCTTACCCAGACTAGCTGGGGATACGCAGTATTTT.